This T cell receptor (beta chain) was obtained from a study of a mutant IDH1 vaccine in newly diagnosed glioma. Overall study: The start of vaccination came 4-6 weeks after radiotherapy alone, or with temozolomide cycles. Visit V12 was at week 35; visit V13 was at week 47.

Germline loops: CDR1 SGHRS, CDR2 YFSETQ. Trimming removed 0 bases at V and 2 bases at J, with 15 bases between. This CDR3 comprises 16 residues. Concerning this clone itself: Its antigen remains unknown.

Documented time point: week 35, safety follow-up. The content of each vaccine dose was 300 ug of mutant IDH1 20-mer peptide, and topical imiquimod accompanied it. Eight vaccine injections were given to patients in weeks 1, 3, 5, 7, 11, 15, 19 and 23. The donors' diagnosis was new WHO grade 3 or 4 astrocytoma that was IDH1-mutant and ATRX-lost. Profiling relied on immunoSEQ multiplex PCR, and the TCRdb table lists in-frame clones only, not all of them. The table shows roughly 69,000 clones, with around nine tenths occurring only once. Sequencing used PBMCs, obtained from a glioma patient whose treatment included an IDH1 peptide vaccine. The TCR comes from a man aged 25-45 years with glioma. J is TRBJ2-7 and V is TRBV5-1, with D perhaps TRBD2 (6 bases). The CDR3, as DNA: TGCGCCAGCAGCTTGGCCGGGGGAAAGGGAACCTACGAGCAGTACTTC. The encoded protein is CASSLAGGKGTYEQYF. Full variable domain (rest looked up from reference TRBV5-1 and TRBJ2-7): KAGVTQTPRYLIKTRGQQVTLSCSPISGHRSVSWYQQTPGQGLQFLFEYFSETQRNKGNFPGRFSGRQFSNSRSEMNVSTLELGDSALYLCASSLAGGKGTYEQYFGPGTRLTVT.